Each of the 20 T cell receptor beta chains below was sequenced from the same sample in a study of OX40 agonist ivuxolimab in advanced cancers. Measured with immunoSEQ multiplex PCR; TCRdb has only the in-frame clones, and not every one. The repertoire holds 65,000 to 95,000 clones, with about nine tenths as singletons. This material consisted of CD4+ or CD8+ T cells sorted from blood, taken in a trial of the OX40 agonist ivuxolimab. The receptor source for this set is an adult with an advanced solid tumor such as melanoma, head and neck, liver or kidney cancer.

The chain employs TRBV28 and TRBJ2-3; 7 nucleotides align to TRBD2. With V trimmed by 1 base and J by 0 bases, 4 bases remained unmatched. The germline V gene encodes CDR1 MDHEN and CDR2 SYDVKM. The CDR3 loop spans 16 amino acids. CDR3 coding DNA: TGTGCCAGCAGTTTATCTAGCGGAGAAAGCACAGATACGCAGTATTTT. Translation: CASSLSSGESTDTQYF.

Turning to this clone: Additional DNA sequences in this sample encode the identical CDR3. This CDR3 reads CASSLGGHYGYTF. Written as DNA, the CDR3 is TGTGCCAGCAGTTTGGGGGGACACTATGGCTACACCTTC. The chain uses TRBV28 and TRBJ1-2, with a tentative D call TRBD1 (5 bases). The CDR3 sequence is 13 residues long. Germline CDR1 and CDR2: MDHEN and SYDVKM. With 3 bases removed from V and 3 bases from J, the gap between germline ends came to 8 bases.

A word on this clone: Germline is not matched at one junction end, which may reflect a read error. The chain combines TRBV18 with TRBJ2-6; 8 positions match TRBD2. Germline CDR1 KGHSH, CDR2 LQKENI. The CDR3 runs 18 residues. The CDR3 spells CASSPAGGHSSGANVLTF. The DNA for the CDR3 is TGTGCCAGCTCACCGGCGGGGGGACATTCTTCTGGTGCCAACGTCCTGACTTTC. Full variable domain (missing parts from reference TRBV18 and TRBJ2-6): NAGVMQNPRHLVRRRGQEARLRCSPMKGHSHVYWYRQLPEEGLKFMVYLQKENIIDESGMPKERFSAEFPKEGPSILRIQQVVRGDSAAYFCASSPAGGHSSGANVLTFGAGSRLTVL.

The genes are TRBV6-6 and TRBJ2-7; D is unclear. Deletions cut 2 bases from V and 3 bases from J, with 8 bases between. Germline CDR1 reads MNHNY; CDR2 reads SVGAGI (reference sequence). This CDR3 region has 13 residues. The CDR3: CASSYPPGYEQYF. CDR3 coding DNA: TGTGCCAGCAGTTACCCCCCGGGCTACGAGCAGTACTTC.

The V gene is TRBV4-1, the J gene TRBJ1-2; D is ambiguous. Germline CDR1 is MGHRA and CDR2 is YSYEKL. CDR3 size: 14 residues. With 3 bases removed from V and 8 bases from J, the gap between germline ends came to 16 bases. This CDR3 is CASSQNRASWGYTF. For the CDR3, the DNA is TGCGCCAGCAGCCAGAATAGGGCTAGCTGGGGCTACACCTTC.

The V call is TRBV7-6, the J call TRBJ1-5, with D unresolved. With 0 bases removed from V and 3 bases from J, the gap between germline ends came to 9 bases. CDR1 and CDR2 from the germline V gene are SGHVS and FNYEAQ. The CDR3 is 15 amino acids. For the CDR3, the DNA is TGTGCCAGCAGCTTAGCGGGAGGACTCAATCAGCCCCAGCATTTT. Translation gives CASSLAGGLNQPQHF.

The rearrangement links TRBV25-1 to TRBJ2-2, with 8 bases aligning to TRBD1. The CDR3 loop spans 13 amino acids. V was pared by 10 bases and J by 5 bases, with 6 bases of the junction left unmatched. Germline CDR1 is MGHDK and CDR2 is SYGVNS. CDR3 coding DNA: TGTGCCACCCCAGGGGGCCGAACCGGGGAGCTGTTTTTT. Protein sequence: CATPGGRTGELFF.

The chain couples TRBV19 to TRBJ2-4; 7 bases are shared with TRBD1. V was clipped by 5 bases and J by 4 bases; unmatched bases: 11. The CDR3 length is 16 residues. Looked up from germline, CDR1 is LNHDA and CDR2 is SQIVND (reference sequence). The CDR3 DNA sequence: TGTGCCAGTAGTCTAAGCCCGACAGGGATGAAAAACATTCAGTACTTC. This encodes CASSLSPTGMKNIQYF.

The chain is built from TRBV5-4 and TRBJ2-3; 8 bases line up with TRBD1. This CDR3 contains 14 residues. Trimming at V came to 4 bases and at J to 3 bases, leaving 4 bases not matched to a gene. CDR1 and CDR2 (germline): SGHNT, YYREEE (reference sequence). CDR3 protein: CASSPGQGTDTQYF. CDR3 DNA: TGTGCCAGCAGCCCCGGACAGGGAACAGATACGCAGTATTTT.

The chain joins TRBV18 to TRBJ1-2; D remains ambiguous. The CDR3 is 13 residues long. V lost 6 bases and J lost 1, with 9 bases in between. Germline V gene data show CDR1 as KGHSH and CDR2 as LQKENI. In DNA form, the CDR3 reads TGTGCCAGCTCCACGGACCGTAACTATGGCTACACCTTC. It yields the protein CASSTDRNYGYTF. The variable domain in full, completed from reference TRBV18 and TRBJ1-2, reads NAGVMQNPRHLVRRRGQEARLRCSPMKGHSHVYWYRQLPEEGLKFMVYLQKENIIDESGMPKERFSAEFPKEGPSILRIQQVVRGDSAAYFCASSTDRNYGYTFGSGTRLTVV.

This CDR3 is CASRRGLNYGYTF. DNA of the CDR3: TGTGCCAGTAGGCGCGGATTAAACTATGGCTACACCTTC. The chain uses TRBV19 and TRBJ1-2; D remains ambiguous. V lost 6 bases to trimming and J lost 2 bases, with 10 bases between them. CDR1 and CDR2 (germline): LNHDA, SQIVND (reference sequence). This CDR3 comprises 13 residues.

This rearrangement joins TRBV28 to TRBJ2-1; 13 nucleotides align to TRBD2. Losses at the gene ends were 6 bases for V and 7 bases for J; bases not matched to a gene: 6. Germline V gene data show CDR1 as MDHEN and CDR2 as SYDVKM. The CDR3 length is 15 residues. The CDR3 bases are TGTGCCAGCAGCCGCGGACTAGCGGGAGTTAATGAGCAGTTCTTC. This codes for CASSRGLAGVNEQFF.

The J gene is TRBJ2-7, the V gene TRBV5-1; TRBD1 or TRBD2 may be the D gene (5 bases each). Germline CDR1 reads SGHRS; CDR2 reads YFSETQ. With 5 bases removed from V and 0 bases from J, the gap between germline ends came to 12 bases. The CDR3 length is 14 residues. In DNA form, the CDR3 reads TGCGCCAGCAGGGGGGACGTGCCCTCCTACGAGCAGTACTTC. It encodes CASRGDVPSYEQYF.

The chain combines TRBV2 with TRBJ1-5; no definite D call. From germline, CDR1 is SNHLY and CDR2 FYNNEI. The ends were cut back, 2 bases at V and 4 bases at J, with 12 bases in the middle. The CDR3 is 15 amino acids. The CDR3 coding sequence is TGTGCCAGCAGTGAACAGCGAGGGAGAAATCAGCCCCAGCATTTT. It codes for CASSEQRGRNQPQHF.

This chain links TRBV28 with TRBJ2-4, with 7 bases fitting TRBD1. This CDR3 comprises 18 residues. Germline-derived CDR1 and CDR2 are MDHEN and SYDVKM. After removal of 5 bases from V and 0 bases from J, the junction contained 13 bases not matched to a gene. The CDR3 region is CASSPPGQITLAKNIQYF. In DNA, the CDR3 is TGTGCCAGCAGTCCTCCGGGACAGATTACCCTAGCCAAAAACATTCAGTACTTC. The full variable domain, completed using reference TRBV28 and TRBJ2-4, is DVKVTQSSRYLVKRTGEKVFLECVQDMDHENMFWYRQDPGLGLRLIYFSYDVKMKEKGDIPEGYSVSREKKERFSLILESASTNQTSMYLCASSPPGQITLAKNIQYFGAGTRLSVL.

The gene calls are TRBV9 and TRBJ1-4; D gene unclear. V lost 0 bases to trimming and J lost 7 bases, with 13 bases between them. Per germline, CDR1 SGDLS and CDR2 YYNGEE. This CDR3 has 15 residues. CDR3 sequence (DNA): TGTGCCAGCAGCGTAGGTCCCGAGCGGAGTGAAAAACTGTTTTTT. It encodes CASSVGPERSEKLFF.

The chain recombines TRBV27 with TRBJ2-7; 7 nucleotides match TRBD1. CDR3 size: 14 residues. Losses at the gene ends were 3 bases for V and 2 bases for J; bases not matched to a gene: 4. Germline V CDR1 and CDR2: MNHEY, SMNVEV (reference sequence). The CDR3 coding sequence is TGTGCCAGCAGTTTCCGGGACAGAGCCTACGAGCAGTACTTC. It is translated as CASSFRDRAYEQYF.

The CDR3 DNA is TGTGCCAGCTCCCCTACACGGACAGGGGGCAGGAATCAGCCCCAGCATTTT. Translated: CASSPTRTGGRNQPQHF. The chain joins TRBV18 to TRBJ1-5; the match to TRBD1 covers 11 bases. Trimming removed 6 bases from V and 4 bases from J; junction bases left unmatched: 11. CDR3 length: 17 amino acids. Germline loops: CDR1 KGHSH, CDR2 LQKENI.

The chain is built from TRBV19 and TRBJ2-7; 7 nucleotides agree with TRBD1. After removal of 6 bases from V and 3 bases from J, the junction contained 5 bases not matched to a gene. The germline gives CDR1 LNHDA, CDR2 SQIVND (reference sequence). This CDR3 spans 13 amino acids. CDR3 amino acids: CASSSGQRYEQYF. In DNA, the CDR3 is TGTGCCAGTAGCTCGGGACAGCGCTACGAGCAGTACTTC.

The chain carries TRBV19 and TRBJ2-7; 7 bases match TRBD2. Germline V gives CDR1 LNHDA, CDR2 SQIVND (reference sequence). The CDR3 contains 13 residues. With 10 bases clipped from V and 7 bases from J, the junction kept 13 bases outside the gene matches. This chain's CDR3 is CATAGVPGGEQYF. DNA for the CDR3: TGTGCCACGGCGGGGGTACCTGGGGGTGAGCAGTACTTC.